The 21 T cell receptor beta chains below were found in one sample sequenced in a study of OX40 agonist ivuxolimab in advanced cancers. Sequencing was performed with immunoSEQ multiplex PCR; in TCRdb, only in-frame clones are kept and a portion is missing. The sample holds approximately 30,000 clones, 86% seen once. Source: CD4+ or CD8+ T cells sorted from blood, taken in a trial of the OX40 agonist ivuxolimab. The receptors shown here come from an adult with an advanced solid tumor such as melanoma, head and neck, liver or kidney cancer.

In this sample, this clone turned up once. The V gene is TRBV4-3, the J gene TRBJ2-3; D may be TRBD2 (5 bases). This CDR3 is 16 amino acids long. Between the trimmed V and J ends, which lost 0 bases and 0 bases, there was a span of 10 bases. Germline V gene lookup returns CDR1 LGHNA and CDR2 YSLEER. Here the CDR3 reads CASSQDSGSSTDTQYF. The CDR3 DNA reads TGCGCCAGCAGCCAAGACTCGGGATCTAGCACAGATACGCAGTATTTT.

The chain employs TRBV5-4 and TRBJ2-7, with 9 bases lining up with TRBD1. Germline V gene data show CDR1 as SGHNT and CDR2 as YYREEE (reference sequence). The CDR3 is 16 residues long. After removal of 0 bases from V and 2 bases from J, the junction contained 6 bases not matched to a gene. The CDR3 loop reads CASSLAGQGKTYEQYF. In DNA, the CDR3 is TGTGCCAGCAGCTTGGCGGGACAGGGAAAAACCTACGAGCAGTACTTC.

The CDR3 bases are TGTGCCAGCAGTAACCACGAGGGGGATCCAGACTATGGCTACACCTTC. Translation gives CASSNHEGDPDYGYTF. The rearrangement uses TRBV27 and TRBJ1-2; TRBD1 is a possible D gene (6 bases). V was trimmed by 5 bases and J by 3 bases, leaving 19 bases between them. CDR1 and CDR2 from the germline V gene are MNHEY and SMNVEV (reference sequence). There are 16 residues in the CDR3.

Within the sample, this clone is medium-sized. The CDR3 sequence is CSAVGQGRAFF. In nucleotides, the CDR3 is TGCAGTGCGGTCGGACAGGGAAGAGCTTTCTTT. This chain joins TRBV20-1 and TRBJ1-1; 8 bases align to TRBD1. After removal of 6 bases from V and 10 bases from J, the junction contained 7 bases not matched to a gene. Germline CDR1 is DFQATT and CDR2 is SNEGSKA (reference sequence). CDR3 length equals 11 residues.

The chain has TRBV2 and TRBJ1-1; D may be TRBD1 (6 bases). The V end was cut by 3 bases, the J end by 9 bases, with 23 bases between. CDR3 length equals 16 residues. Germline CDR1 reads SNHLY; CDR2 reads FYNNEI. The CDR3 sequence: CASSDTMGAGDAQAFF. CDR3 bases: TGTGCCAGCAGTGACACGATGGGGGCAGGGGACGCCCAAGCTTTCTTT.

The chain has TRBV19 and TRBJ2-3; 9 nucleotides agree with TRBD1. The ends lost 8 bases at V and 5 bases at J; junction bases unmatched: 17. The CDR3 spans 17 residues. CDR1 LNHDA and CDR2 SQIVND come from the germline V gene (reference sequence). This CDR3 reads CASGASNRDREGDTQYF. The DNA for the CDR3 is TGTGCCAGTGGGGCCTCCAACCGGGACAGGGAGGGAGATACGCAGTATTTT.

CDR3 protein: CASSPQDSYEQYF. CDR3 bases: TGTGCCAGCAGCCCCCAGGATTCCTACGAGCAGTACTTC. The V and J genes are TRBV7-8 and TRBJ2-7; no reliable D call. Trimming removed 5 bases from V and 1 base from J, with 9 bases in between. Germline CDR1 SGHVS, CDR2 FQNEAQ. This CDR3 is 13 amino acids long. Complete variable domain (other parts from reference TRBV7-8 and TRBJ2-7): GAGVSQSPRYKVAKRGQDVALRCDPISGHVSLFWYQQALGQGPEFLTYFQNEAQLDKSGLPSDRFFAERPEGSVSTLKIQRTQQEDSAVYLCASSPQDSYEQYFGPGTRLTVT.

The chain links TRBV4-2 to TRBJ2-2, with TRBD2 matching 10 bases. Germline trimming cut 1 base from V and 7 bases from J; bases unmatched to any gene: 9. From germline, CDR1 is LGHNA and CDR2 YNFKEQ. The CDR3 has 17 amino acids. The CDR3 is CASSQGPSGRGDGELFF. The DNA for the CDR3 is TGTGCCAGCAGCCAAGGGCCCAGCGGGAGGGGAGACGGGGAGCTGTTTTTT.

This chain links TRBV4-1 with TRBJ2-3; the D gene is possibly TRBD2 (5 bases). The CDR3 sequence is 13 residues long. CDR1 and CDR2 from the germline V gene are MGHRA and YSYEKL. Trimming stripped 4 bases from V and 5 bases from J, with 10 bases between. CDR3 in amino acids: CASSPMEVDTQYF. The CDR3 DNA follows: TGCGCCAGCAGCCCTATGGAGGTAGATACGCAGTATTTT.

This chain connects TRBV15 to TRBJ2-7; D is possibly TRBD2 (5 bases). Germline V gives CDR1 LNHNV, CDR2 YYDKDF (reference sequence). This CDR3 has 12 amino acids. Between the trimmed V and J ends, which lost 2 bases and 6 bases, there was a span of 8 bases. CDR3 residues: CATSRREGEQYF. The CDR3 region has the DNA TGTGCCACCAGCAGACGAGAGGGCGAGCAGTACTTC.

The rearrangement joins TRBV7-9 to TRBJ2-1; D gene unclear. The CDR3 contains 14 residues. V was pared by 4 bases and J by 7 bases, with 14 bases between. Germline V gives CDR1 SEHNR, CDR2 FQNEAQ (reference sequence). The DNA for the CDR3 is TGTGCCAGCAGCTACCTTGTCTTGGGGAATGAGCAGTTCTTC. Translating gives CASSYLVLGNEQFF.

The chain recombines TRBV10-3 with TRBJ2-1; D unclear. CDR1 is ENHRY, CDR2 SYGVKD, per germline. The V gene lost 7 bases and the J gene lost 5 bases, with 6 bases spanning the gap. The CDR3 loop spans 11 amino acids. CDR3 residues: CAINKDNEQFF. CDR3 bases: TGTGCCATCAATAAGGACAATGAGCAGTTCTTC.

The V gene is TRBV6-1, the J gene TRBJ1-1, with D unresolved. This CDR3 comprises 14 residues. Germline CDR1 MNHNS, CDR2 SASEGT. Trimming removed 5 bases from V and 0 bases from J, with 10 bases in between. CDR3 in DNA: TGTGCCAGCAGTATACACCTCATGAACACTGAAGCTTTCTTT. Translation gives CASSIHLMNTEAFF.

This chain links TRBV28 with TRBJ1-1; no clear D gene. V was clipped by 1 base and J by 8 bases, with 17 bases between them. CDR1 and CDR2 from the germline V gene are MDHEN and SYDVKM. CDR3 size: 15 residues. CDR3 loop: CASSLFPWVSGEAFF. DNA for the CDR3: TGTGCCAGCAGTTTATTCCCGTGGGTATCCGGGGAAGCTTTCTTT.

The V call is TRBV10-3, the J call TRBJ2-1, with D uncertain. The CDR3 loop spans 13 amino acids. V was trimmed by 0 bases and J by 2 bases, leaving 2 bases between them. CDR1 and CDR2 (germline): ENHRY, SYGVKD. The CDR3 DNA reads TGTGCCATCAGTGAGTCCACCTACAATGAGCAGTTCTTC. This sequence encodes CAISESTYNEQFF.

The V call is TRBV14, the J call TRBJ2-1, with 7 nucleotides matching TRBD2. This CDR3 has 17 amino acids. Germline V gene lookup returns CDR1 SGHDN and CDR2 FVKESK. V dropped 0 bases and J dropped 3; count of bases not matched to a gene: 8. CDR3 coding DNA: TGTGCCAGCAGCCAAGATTGGGGGGGAGACCGCTACAATGAGCAGTTCTTC. This encodes CASSQDWGGDRYNEQFF.

The chain joins TRBV7-9 to TRBJ2-7; 10 bases map to TRBD2. CDR1 and CDR2 (germline): SEHNR, FQNEAQ (reference sequence). Trimming cost V 5 bases and J 2 bases; bases outside gene matches: 6. This CDR3 has 15 residues. The DNA of the CDR3 is TGTGCCAGCAGCCCAGATAGCGGGAGGACCTACGAGCAGTACTTC. Translating it yields CASSPDSGRTYEQYF.

The gene calls are TRBV19 and TRBJ1-4, with D tentatively TRBD1 (6 bases). Germline values: CDR1 LNHDA, CDR2 SQIVND (reference sequence). The CDR3 loop spans 16 amino acids. Between the trimmed V and J ends, which lost 4 bases and 0 bases, there was a span of 12 bases. DNA for the CDR3: TGTGCCAGTAGTACGCAGGGGATGGCAACTAATGAAAAACTGTTTTTT. Translated: CASSTQGMATNEKLFF.

The chain links TRBV27 to TRBJ2-6; D tentatively reads TRBD1 or TRBD2 (5 bases each). V gave up 3 bases and J gave up 13 bases, with 13 bases separating them. This CDR3 has 13 amino acids. The germline V gene has CDR1 MNHEY and CDR2 SMNVEV (reference sequence). The CDR3 bases are TGTGCCAGCAGTTTGGGGCCCTCGGGGGTCCTGACTTTC. Encoded protein: CASSLGPSGVLTF.

The chain carries TRBV29-1 and TRBJ2-1; no clear D gene. CDR1 SQVTM and CDR2 ANQGSEA come from the germline V gene. V lost 0 bases, J lost 0 bases, and 12 bases lay in between. This CDR3 has 16 residues. CDR3: CSVEDPQRASYNEQFF. The CDR3 DNA follows: TGCAGCGTTGAAGATCCCCAACGGGCCTCCTACAATGAGCAGTTCTTC.

V is TRBV11-3 and J is TRBJ1-1; no firm D call. The V gene's germline CDR1 is SGHNT and CDR2 YENEEA. The V gene lost 5 bases and the J gene lost 1 base, with 8 bases spanning the gap. The CDR3 consists of 13 residues. Here the CDR3 reads CASSAGTNTEAFF. The DNA for the CDR3 is TGTGCCAGCAGCGCAGGAACGAACACTGAAGCTTTCTTT. The complete variable domain, with remaining parts taken from reference TRBV11-3 and TRBJ1-1, reads EAGVVQSPRYKIIEKKQPVAFWCNPISGHNTLYWYLQNLGQGPELLIRYENEEAVDDSQLPKDRFSAERLKGVDSTLKIQPAELGDSAVYLCASSAGTNTEAFFGQGTRLTVV.